Sequencing of this T cell receptor (beta chain) was carried out in a study of cytomegalovirus exposure and HLA in healthy donors. Study results and caveats: Researchers counted 150 to 200 TCR beta chains as cytomegalovirus-associated.

Donors showed nominal health when sampled, although they likely had unrecorded immune exposures. A word on this clone: Antigen: not known.

After removal of 6 bases from V and 6 bases from J, the junction contained 7 bases not matched to a gene. Germline V gene data show CDR1 as MNHNS and CDR2 as SASEGT. The CDR3 extends over 14 amino acids. 13 Jbeta primers and 60 Vbeta primers were used for the PCR. Source study methods: Unique TCR beta chains totaled approximately 83 million in a later count, with about 11 million of them shared. Clones were read by immunoSEQ multiplex PCR, and TCRdb kept only the in-frame ones, dropping some. V and J calls and clone size are those listed in that table; D and trimming were worked out from the DNA. The data hold around 200,000 clones, with around 83% observed a single time.

Sequencing was done on a sample of PBMCs. This clonotype was obtained from a woman aged 40 to 50 in good health and CMV-seronegative. The chain links TRBV6-1 to TRBJ1-1, with 10 bases that match TRBD1. The CDR3 DNA reads as TGTGCCAGCAGCCCGGACAGGGGGAGGGCTGAAGCTTTCTTT. Residues: CASSPDRGRAEAFF.